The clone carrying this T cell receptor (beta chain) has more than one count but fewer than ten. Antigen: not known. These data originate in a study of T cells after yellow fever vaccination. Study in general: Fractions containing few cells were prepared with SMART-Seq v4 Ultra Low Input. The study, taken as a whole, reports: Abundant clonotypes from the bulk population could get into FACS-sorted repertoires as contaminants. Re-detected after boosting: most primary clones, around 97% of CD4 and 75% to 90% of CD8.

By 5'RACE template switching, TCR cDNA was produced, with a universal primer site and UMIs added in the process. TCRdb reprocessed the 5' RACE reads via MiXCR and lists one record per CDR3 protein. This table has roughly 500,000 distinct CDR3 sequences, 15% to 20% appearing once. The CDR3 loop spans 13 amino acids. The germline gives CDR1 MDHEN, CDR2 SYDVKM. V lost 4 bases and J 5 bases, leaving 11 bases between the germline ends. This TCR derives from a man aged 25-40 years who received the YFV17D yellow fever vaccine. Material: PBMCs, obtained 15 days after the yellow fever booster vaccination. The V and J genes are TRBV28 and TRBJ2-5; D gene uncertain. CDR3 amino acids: CASSSSLLETQYF. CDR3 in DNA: TGTGCCAGCAGTTCTAGTCTTCTTGAGACCCAGTACTTC.